This note documents a single TCR beta chain sequence. This clonotype was counted at least ten times. What antigen it recognizes has not been identified. Per-nucleotide qualities are absent, and no much larger clonotype sits a single base away. The junction shows trimming of 7 bases on V and 2 bases on J, and the gene matches do not reach 10 bases of it. CDR1 and CDR2 (MGHRA, YSYEKL) derive from the germline V gene. The CDR3 runs 16 amino acids, cysteine and phenylalanine included. The only DNA kept is the CDR3, 48 bases in frame from the first base. Receptor libraries were prepared by PCR. Sequencing took place on an Illumina HiSeq 4000. Preparation of bulk TCR libraries followed a previously described approach, with the TCR primers listed in Table S5. Purification of total RNA was performed with the Qiagen AllPrep DNA/RNA kit. Reads from multiple sequencing runs of the same library were pooled before analysis. Per the authors' processing: Only reads with exact TCR constant sequence were kept, trimmed to 150 nt, and grouped by their 12-nt molecular barcodes. Reads in each barcode group were sub-clustered using a 15% Levenshtein threshold, and a quality-weighted consensus sequence was built for each RNA molecule. Non-functional sequences were discarded, and so were lower-count sequences lying one edit away from another sequence. Based on a fit of two negative binomial distributions, barcode sub-clusters having less than 20% of the maximum read count were discarded. TCRdb's own reprocessing of the public reads used fastp at Q25 and MiXCR and kept productive beta chains. Entries that share a CDR3 protein sequence are merged under the most common genes and DNA. What appears here as the V and J calls and clone size reflects TCRdb's work, not the paper's. This sample is represented by 35,000 to 40,000 distinct CDR3 sequences; about 18% of them were singletons. About 1.1% of the sample goes to the ten largest clones.

Libraries of naive CD8 T cells were built from 20,000 to 1,000,000 sorted cells, with 10%, 30% or 50% of the purified RNA used. Naive CD8 T cells were FACS-sorted as CD8+CD4-CCR7+CD45RA+ on a BD FACSAria II into RLT Plus buffer. To test detection sensitivity, Jurkat RNA equal to around nine TCR copies was added to samples of roughly 17,000-1,100,000 naive CD8 T cells. Enrichment of CD8 T cells was performed with RosetteSep CD8+ T Cell Enrichment Cocktail and Ficoll-Paque, after which ACK red cell lysis was carried out. This entry comes from a study of molecular identifiers for immune sequencing clone quantification (dated 2018 in TCRdb). Notes on the research overall: For a replicate experiment, the RNA from either approximately 20,000 or 100,000 naive CD8 T cells was divided into five aliquots, and four of those aliquots went on to sequencing. CD8 T cells were used in a methods study to benchmark molecular-identifier clustering-based TCR repertoire sequencing (MIDCIRS) and TCR RNA copy counting.

The paper as a whole reports these results and caveats: Without barcode sub-clustering, chimeric consensus sequences inflated TCR diversity; chimeras reached as high as 47%. The naive libraries included spiked-in Jurkat TCR RNA (about 9 copies' worth), and this Jurkat TCR RNA is not part of the donor repertoire. About 2.9 recovered TCR RNA copies per cell were obtained by modeling, versus about ten by digital PCR, implying a capture efficiency of 25% to 30%. Spiked-in Jurkat TCR RNA equal to a single cell's worth was reported to be detectable even within one million naive CD8 T cells. Highly expanded clone sizes could be underestimated because identical TCR molecules may share a barcode. In CMV-specific effector cells, over 99% of molecules were held by clones above 20 RNA copies, whereas under 1% of molecules were held by such clones in naive cells.

The rearranged chain carries TRBV4-1 and TRBJ2-7; 11 bases in the junction line up with TRBD1. This clonotype was obtained from a human donor in good health. Some libraries in this study had Jurkat cell RNA spiked in. The material sequenced was naive CD8+ T cells from blood, with Jurkat cell RNA spiked in. The meaning of the sample's cell subset or site label: FACS-sorted CD8+CD4-CCR7+CD45RA+ naive T cells. The CDR3 loop reads CASTSEPGQGAYEQYF. The DNA sequence follows: TGCGCCAGCACCTCCGAGCCGGGACAGGGGGCCTACGAGCAGTACTTC.